A single sample gave rise to the 30 T cell receptor beta chains below, sequenced in a study of T-cell memory formation after mild COVID-19. TCRdb ran MiXCR on the 5' RACE reads and lists one entry per CDR3 protein. The profile shows around 340,000 distinct CDR3 sequences, 13% of them singletons. The specimen sequenced was PBMCs or a T cell subset sorted from them (not recorded which). The receptor source for this set is a man in his late teens or twenties who had mild COVID-19 (a few samples of this study predate the infection). Cell type and time point are not known.

There are many counts of this clonotype. This sequence joins TRBV10-3 and TRBJ2-3; D remains ambiguous. This CDR3 comprises 13 residues. With 3 bases removed from V and 1 base from J, the gap between germline ends came to 5 bases. The germline gives CDR1 ENHRY, CDR2 SYGVKD. For the CDR3, the DNA is TGTGCCATCAGTGAAAGGGGCACAGATACGCAGTATTTT. This gives the protein CAISERGTDTQYF.

There are a few counts of this clonotype. The chain combines TRBV5-1 with TRBJ2-5, with 8 bases aligning to TRBD1. Trimming took 4 bases from V and 5 from J; bases not matched to a gene: 7. The CDR3 length is 14 residues. In germline, CDR1 is SGHRS, CDR2 YFSETQ. In nucleotides, the CDR3 is TGCGCCAGCAGCGACGGACAGGGCGGGGAGACCCAGTACTTC. Its protein is CASSDGQGGETQYF.

In its sample, this clonotype was seen a few times. The chain uses TRBV10-3 and TRBJ2-7, with 9 bases identical to TRBD1. Germline CDR1 is ENHRY and CDR2 is SYGVKD. This CDR3 has 14 amino acids. Trimming removed 6 bases from V and 2 bases from J; junction bases left unmatched: 5. CDR3 in DNA: TGTGCCATCAGGGGACAGGGAGGTCCCTACGAGCAGTACGTC. Its protein is CAIRGQGGPYEQYV.

This chain uses TRBV7-9 with TRBJ2-7, with TRBD1 identical over 8 bases. Germline V gene sequence: CDR1 SEHNR, CDR2 FQNEAQ (reference sequence). The CDR3 extends over 14 amino acids. With V trimmed by 5 bases and J by 4 bases, 7 bases remained unmatched. The CDR3 region is CASSPRDRRYEQYF. CDR3 DNA sequence: TGTGCCAGCAGCCCCCGGGACAGGAGGTACGAGCAGTACTTC. Full variable domain (remainder filled in from reference TRBV7-9 and TRBJ2-7): DTGVSQNPRHKITKRGQNVTFRCDPISEHNRLYWYRQTLGQGPEFLTYFQNEAQLEKSRLLSDRFSAERPKGSFSTLEIQRTEQGDSAMYLCASSPRDRRYEQYFGPGTRLTVT.

The V and J genes are TRBV11-2 and TRBJ2-5; perhaps TRBD2 as D (6 bases). Germline-derived CDR1 and CDR2 are SGHAT and FQNNGV. V lost 5 bases, J lost 1 base, and 8 bases lay in between. There are 13 residues in the CDR3. The CDR3 bases are TGTGCCAGCAGCGGGGACTTCCAAGAGACCCAGTACTTC. Translating it yields CASSGDFQETQYF.

V is TRBV3-1 and J is TRBJ2-1, with D maybe TRBD2 (6 bases). The V end lost 4 bases, the J end lost 9 bases, and 10 bases lay between the germline ends. The CDR3 contains 12 residues. Germline CDR1 LGHDT, CDR2 YNNKEL (reference sequence). This CDR3 is CASSREEGEQFF. The CDR3 DNA reads as TGTGCCAGCAGCCGGGAGGAGGGTGAGCAGTTCTTC.

This clonotype was seen only a few times. J is TRBJ2-7 and V is TRBV9; no clear D. Germline CDR1 and CDR2: SGDLS and YYNGEE. The CDR3 consists of 14 residues. Trimming removed 0 bases from V and 5 bases from J, with 12 bases in between. The CDR3 sequence: CASSVEMVPHEQYF. Written as DNA, the CDR3 is TGTGCCAGCAGCGTAGAAATGGTTCCGCACGAGCAGTACTTC.

J is TRBJ2-1 and V is TRBV5-4, with 7 bases identical to TRBD1. CDR3 size: 14 residues. Trimming removed 3 bases from V and 5 bases from J; junction bases left unmatched: 5. Germline CDR1 and CDR2: SGHNT and YYREEE (reference sequence). The CDR3 nucleotides are TGTGCCAGCAGCTACGGGACAGCACACAATGAGCAGTTCTTC. The encoded protein is CASSYGTAHNEQFF.

J is TRBJ1-1 and V is TRBV5-1; D unclear. Trimming removed 4 bases at V and 1 base at J, with 8 bases between. Germline CDR1 and CDR2: SGHRS and YFSETQ. This CDR3 is 13 amino acids long. The CDR3 is CASSQESNTEAFF. The CDR3 DNA reads TGCGCCAGCAGCCAGGAATCGAACACTGAAGCTTTCTTT.

This clonotype was counted a few times. The gene calls are TRBV5-1 and TRBJ2-3; D possibly corresponds to TRBD1 (5 bases). The CDR3 spans 13 residues. Germline V gene data show CDR1 as SGHRS and CDR2 as YFSETQ. Trimming left V 4 bases short and J 4 bases short, with 10 bases between. The CDR3 here is CASSDQGSDTQYF. The CDR3 region has the DNA TGCGCCAGCAGCGATCAGGGCTCAGATACGCAGTATTTT.

This clonotype was detected many times. The gene calls are TRBV10-3 and TRBJ1-1; 8 bases map to TRBD1. Germline trimming cut 7 bases from V and 12 bases from J; bases unmatched to any gene: 13. CDR3 length: 13 amino acids. Germline V gives CDR1 ENHRY, CDR2 SYGVKD. The CDR3: CAITSDREGNSFF. In DNA form, the CDR3 reads TGTGCCATCACCTCGGACAGGGAAGGCAATTCTTTCTTT.

This chain connects TRBV27 to TRBJ1-1, with D unclear. The ends were cut back, 3 bases at V and 3 bases at J, with 8 bases in the middle. CDR1 and CDR2 from the germline V gene are MNHEY and SMNVEV (reference sequence). The CDR3 has 13 amino acids. This CDR3 reads CASSFSVYTEAFF. CDR3 nucleotide sequence: TGTGCCAGCAGTTTTTCCGTTTACACTGAAGCTTTCTTT.

The gene calls are TRBV24-1 and TRBJ2-5; D is perhaps TRBD1 (6 bases). Trimming left V 4 bases short and J 5 bases short, with 16 bases between. Germline CDR1 KGHDR, CDR2 SFDVKD. The CDR3 length is 15 residues. The CDR3: CATSDPDRGPETQYF. The CDR3 region has the DNA TGTGCCACCAGTGACCCGGACAGAGGCCCGGAGACCCAGTACTTC.

The CDR3 sequence: CASSQDYLYNYGYTF. DNA of the CDR3: TGCGCCAGCAGCCAAGATTACCTGTACAACTATGGCTACACCTTC. The gene calls are TRBV4-3 and TRBJ1-2; D not resolved. The CDR3 sequence is 15 residues long. The germline V gene has CDR1 LGHNA and CDR2 YSLEER. Trimming left V 0 bases short and J 2 bases short, with 10 bases between.

This clonotype was seen a handful of times. This chain uses TRBV6-2 or TRBV6-3 with TRBJ2-1, with 7 nucleotides matching TRBD2. V trimming: 6 bases; J trimming: 2 bases; junction bases outside the gene matches: 7. The CDR3 is 15 residues long. Germline values: CDR1 MNHEY, CDR2 SVGEGT. CDR3 loop: CASRRSAGAYNEQFF. The DNA of the CDR3 is TGTGCCAGCAGGAGAAGCGCGGGGGCCTACAATGAGCAGTTCTTC.

The V and J genes are TRBV5-1 and TRBJ1-1; D might be TRBD1 (6 bases). V was trimmed by 4 bases and J by 0 bases, leaving 13 bases between them. Germline CDR1 SGHRS, CDR2 YFSETQ. The CDR3 loop spans 15 amino acids. The CDR3 sequence is CASSMTGHLNTEAFF. CDR3 in DNA: TGCGCCAGCAGCATGACGGGACACCTGAACACTGAAGCTTTCTTT.

The V gene is TRBV12-3 or TRBV12-4, the J gene TRBJ2-3; 8 nucleotides agree with TRBD1. The ends lost 5 bases at V and 4 bases at J; junction bases unmatched: 5. This CDR3 is built from 14 residues. CDR3 region: CASSDQGAPDTQYF. In DNA, the CDR3 is TGTGCCAGCAGTGATCAGGGGGCCCCAGATACGCAGTATTTT.

This clonotype was recorded at least ten times. The J gene is TRBJ2-7, the V gene TRBV6-6; D gene ambiguous. The germline gives CDR1 MNHNY, CDR2 SVGAGI (reference sequence). CDR3 size: 11 residues. Between the trimmed V and J ends, which lost 6 bases and 3 bases, there was a span of 6 bases. CDR3 DNA sequence: TGTGCCAGCAGCTTAGTCTACGAGCAGTACTTC. Translation: CASSLVYEQYF.

The chain recombines TRBV7-3 with TRBJ1-1, with D tentatively TRBD1 (5 bases). This CDR3 comprises 14 residues. Germline loops: CDR1 SGHTA, CDR2 FQGTGA. V dropped 5 bases and J dropped 4 bases, with 14 bases sitting between them. The CDR3 spells CASSIGTGTTEAFF. The DNA of the CDR3 is TGTGCCAGCAGCATCGGCACGGGGACCACTGAAGCTTTCTTT.

For the CDR3, the DNA is TGTGCCAGCAGCTTATTTGGTGAGCAGTTCTTC. This codes for CASSLFGEQFF. The V gene is TRBV7-9, the J gene TRBJ2-1; D is unresolved. Trimming stripped 2 bases from V and 9 bases from J, with 5 bases between. The CDR3 contains 11 residues. CDR1 SEHNR and CDR2 FQNEAQ come from the germline V gene (reference sequence).

V and J are TRBV29-1 and TRBJ2-2; possibly TRBD1 or TRBD2 for D (5 bases each). Germline values: CDR1 SQVTM, CDR2 ANQGSEA. With 4 bases removed from V and 4 bases from J, the gap between germline ends came to 10 bases. The CDR3 has 13 residues. The CDR3 spells CSVVAGTTGELFF. In DNA form, the CDR3 reads TGCAGCGTTGTCGCAGGGACCACCGGGGAGCTGTTTTTT.

The rearrangement links TRBV2 to TRBJ1-1; 8 nucleotides line up with TRBD1. CDR1 and CDR2 (germline): SNHLY, FYNNEI. The CDR3 has 12 residues. After removal of 8 bases from V and 8 bases from J, the junction contained 7 bases not matched to a gene. The DNA for the CDR3 is TGTGCCAGCCCTTCGCGGGACAGGGAAGCTTTCTTT. It yields the protein CASPSRDREAFF.

This clonotype was counted between two and nine times. The CDR3, as DNA: TGCGCCAGCAGACAGGGGACAGGGGGCTACGAGCAGTACTTC. This codes for CASRQGTGGYEQYF. V gene TRBV5-1 combines with J gene TRBJ2-7; 11 bases fit TRBD1. V lost 5 bases to trimming and J lost 3 bases; unmatched junction nucleotides: 4. CDR1 is SGHRS and CDR2 is YFSETQ in the germline V gene. CDR3 length: 14 residues.

CDR3 sequence reads: CASSPLRGLAEAFF. The CDR3 DNA follows: TGTGCCAGCAGTCCTCTGCGGGGCCTGGCTGAAGCTTTCTTT. The genes are TRBV6-5 and TRBJ1-1; possibly TRBD1 for D (5 bases). The V gene's germline CDR1 is MNHEY and CDR2 SVGAGI. Between the trimmed V and J ends, which lost 5 bases and 6 bases, there was a span of 16 bases. This CDR3 comprises 14 residues.

This clonotype came up once. The chain has TRBV6-2 or TRBV6-3 and TRBJ2-1; 10 bases map to TRBD2. V lost 5 bases to trimming and J lost 10 bases; unmatched junction nucleotides: 8. Germline V CDR1 and CDR2: MNHEY, SVGEGT. The CDR3 consists of 14 residues. CDR3 coding DNA: TGTGCCAGCAGTCAAGGTCTAGCGGGGGCAGAGCAGTTCTTC. Its translation: CASSQGLAGAEQFF.

This chain joins TRBV11-2 and TRBJ1-1, with D possibly being TRBD1 (5 bases). Deletions cut 4 bases from V and 2 bases from J, with 17 bases between. The CDR3 has 16 residues. CDR1 is SGHAT, CDR2 FQNNGV, per germline. This chain's CDR3 is CASSYGTGPGNTEAFF. The CDR3 region has the DNA TGTGCCAGCAGCTACGGGACGGGGCCGGGAAACACTGAAGCTTTCTTT. The variable domain in full, completed from reference TRBV11-2 and TRBJ1-1, reads EAGVAQSPRYKIIEKRQSVAFWCNPISGHATLYWYQQILGQGPKLLIQFQNNGVVDDSQLPKDRFSAERLKGVDSTLKIQPAKLEDSAVYLCASSYGTGPGNTEAFFGQGTRLTVV.

The chain couples TRBV7-8 to TRBJ1-1, with D possibly being TRBD1 (5 bases). The CDR3 is 14 amino acids. Per the germline V gene, CDR1 is SGHVS and CDR2 is FQNEAQ. Deletions cut 4 bases from V and 5 bases from J, with 14 bases between. CDR3 region: CASSSSRGWTEAFF. The CDR3 bases are TGTGCCAGCAGCTCTAGCCGGGGGTGGACTGAAGCTTTCTTT. The whole variable domain, remainder taken from reference TRBV7-8 and TRBJ1-1, is GAGVSQSPRYKVAKRGQDVALRCDPISGHVSLFWYQQALGQGPEFLTYFQNEAQLDKSGLPSDRFFAERPEGSVSTLKIQRTQQEDSAVYLCASSSSRGWTEAFFGQGTRLTVV.

This clonotype occurred once. V usage is TRBV9 and J usage is TRBJ2-5; weak D call: TRBD2 (5 bases). V was clipped by 4 bases and J by 1 base, with 11 bases between them. Germline V gene lookup returns CDR1 SGDLS and CDR2 YYNGEE. This CDR3 has 14 residues. CDR3 DNA: TGTGCCAGCAGCCAGCCGGGGAGCCAAGAGACCCAGTACTTC. Protein product: CASSQPGSQETQYF.

This rearrangement joins TRBV7-2 to TRBJ2-3; D possibly corresponds to TRBD1 (6 bases). Germline V gives CDR1 SGHTA, CDR2 FQGNSA. V dropped 6 bases and J dropped 4 bases, with 17 bases sitting between them. The length of the CDR3 is 15 residues. The CDR3 is CASRPTAAGADTQYF. The CDR3 coding sequence is TGTGCCAGCAGACCTACTGCGGCAGGGGCAGATACGCAGTATTTT. Full variable domain (remainder filled in from reference TRBV7-2 and TRBJ2-3): GAGVSQSPSNKVTEKGKDVELRCDPISGHTALYWYRQSLGQGLEFLIYFQGNSAPDKSGLPSDRFSAERTGGSVSTLTIQRTQQEDSAVYLCASRPTAAGADTQYFGPGTRLTVL.

This clonotype was seen at least ten times. The V gene is TRBV3-1, the J gene TRBJ2-3, with unresolved D. The CDR3 is made up of 14 amino acids. Germline V lookup: CDR1 LGHDT, CDR2 YNNKEL (reference sequence). The V and J ends lost 1 base and 6 bases respectively, with 11 bases between them. As DNA, the CDR3 is TGTGCCAGCAGCCAAGTTGGCCCCTCGGATACGCAGTATTTT. Amino acids: CASSQVGPSDTQYF.